This T cell receptor (beta chain) was recorded in a study of cytomegalovirus exposure and HLA in healthy donors. The germline V and J ends were trimmed by 0 bases and 7 bases, with 7 bases remaining between them. This CDR3 is 13 amino acids long. Germline CDR1 is SNHLY and CDR2 is FYNNEI. This clone was seen a few times. Its antigen is unidentified. PCR primers comprised 60 Vbeta and 13 Jbeta primers. The protocol was immunoSEQ multiplex PCR, while the TCRdb copy is restricted to in-frame clones and leaves out a portion. The sample has around 150,000 clones, approximately 73% seen once. General study findings and limits: Presence/absence results assume similar sequencing depth per donor, which may not hold. The authors reported that TCR beta sequences could predict HLA-A and HLA-B alleles. These predictions were accurate for most subjects in the first cohort.

The sample consisted of PBMCs. The sequence derives from a man aged 30 to 45 in good health and CMV-seropositive. The chain joins TRBV2 to TRBJ2-1; D gene unclear. CDR3 coding DNA: TGTGCCAGCAGTGAAGCGAACTTGAATGAGCAGTTCTTC. It yields the protein CASSEANLNEQFF.